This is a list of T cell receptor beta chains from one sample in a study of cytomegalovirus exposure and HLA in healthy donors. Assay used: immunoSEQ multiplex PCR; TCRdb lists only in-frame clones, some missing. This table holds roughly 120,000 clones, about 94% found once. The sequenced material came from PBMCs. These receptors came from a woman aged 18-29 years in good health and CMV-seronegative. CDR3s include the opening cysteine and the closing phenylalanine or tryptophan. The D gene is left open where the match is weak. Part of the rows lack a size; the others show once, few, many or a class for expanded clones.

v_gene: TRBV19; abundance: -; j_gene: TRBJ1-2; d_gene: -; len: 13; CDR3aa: CASSIGAGNGYTF; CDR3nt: TGTGCCAGTAGTATAGGGGCAGGAAATGGCTACACCTTC
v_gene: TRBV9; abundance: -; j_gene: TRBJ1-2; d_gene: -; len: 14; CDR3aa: CASSVLAEGTAGTF; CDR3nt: TGTGCCAGCAGCGTACTTGCGGAGGGGACGGCGGGGACCTTC
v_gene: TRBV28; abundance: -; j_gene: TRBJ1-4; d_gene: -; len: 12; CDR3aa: CASSGSPALVFF; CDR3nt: TGTGCCAGCAGTGGGTCACCAGCGTTGGTGTTTTTT
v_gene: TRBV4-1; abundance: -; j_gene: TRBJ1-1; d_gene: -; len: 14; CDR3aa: CASSLGGANTEAFF; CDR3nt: TGCGCCAGCAGCCTAGGGGGGGCGAACACTGAAGCTTTCTTT
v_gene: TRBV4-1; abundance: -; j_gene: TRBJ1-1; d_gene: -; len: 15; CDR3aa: CASSRILGWSTEAFF; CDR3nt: TGCGCCAGCAGCCGAATTCTTGGGTGGAGCACTGAAGCTTTCTTT
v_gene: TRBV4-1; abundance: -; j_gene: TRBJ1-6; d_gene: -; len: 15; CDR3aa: CASSQPQGRQSPLHF; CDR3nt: TGCGCCAGCAGCCAGCCTCAGGGCAGACAATCACCCCTCCACTTT
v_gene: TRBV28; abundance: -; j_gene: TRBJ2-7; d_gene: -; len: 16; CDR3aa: CASSLEGLGYSYEQYF; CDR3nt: TGTGCCAGCAGTTTAGAGGGTTTGGGGTACTCCTACGAGCAGTACTTC
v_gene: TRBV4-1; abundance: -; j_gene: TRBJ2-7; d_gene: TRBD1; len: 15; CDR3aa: CASSQAGQGAYEQYF; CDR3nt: TGCGCCAGCAGCCAGGCTGGACAGGGGGCCTACGAGCAGTACTTC
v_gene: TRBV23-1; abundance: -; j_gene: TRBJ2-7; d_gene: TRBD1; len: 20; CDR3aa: CASSQSRDRGVVPISYEQYF; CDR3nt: TGCGCCAGCAGTCAATCTCGGGACAGGGGTGTAGTACCGATTTCCTACGAGCAGTACTTC
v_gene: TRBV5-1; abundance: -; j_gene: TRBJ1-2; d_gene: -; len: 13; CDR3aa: CASSFGSEYGYTF; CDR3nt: TGCGCCAGCAGCTTCGGGTCAGAGTATGGCTACACCTTC
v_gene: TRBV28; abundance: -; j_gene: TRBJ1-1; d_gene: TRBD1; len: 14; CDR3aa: CASRQGTMNTEAFF; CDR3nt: TGTGCCAGCAGACAGGGGACAATGAACACTGAAGCTTTCTTT
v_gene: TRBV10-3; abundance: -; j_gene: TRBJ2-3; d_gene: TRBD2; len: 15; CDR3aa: CAISATSGSTDTQYF; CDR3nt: TGTGCCATCAGTGCGACTAGCGGGAGCACAGATACGCAGTATTTT
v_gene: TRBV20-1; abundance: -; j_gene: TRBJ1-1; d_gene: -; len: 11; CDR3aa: CSASVRDEAFF; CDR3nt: TGCAGTGCTAGTGTCAGGGATGAAGCTTTCTTT
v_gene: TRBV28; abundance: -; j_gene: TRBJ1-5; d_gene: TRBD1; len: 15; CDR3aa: CASRNRQGATQPQHF; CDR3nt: TGTGCCAGCAGAAACAGACAGGGGGCTACTCAGCCCCAGCATTTT
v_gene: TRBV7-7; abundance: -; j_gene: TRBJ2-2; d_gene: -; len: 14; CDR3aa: CASSSGFGAGELFF; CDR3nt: TGTGCCAGCAGCTCGGGTTTCGGTGCCGGGGAGCTGTTTTTT
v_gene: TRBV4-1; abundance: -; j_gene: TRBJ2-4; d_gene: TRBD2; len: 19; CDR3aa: CASSQVRLAGGPRENIQYF; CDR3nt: TGCGCCAGCAGCCAAGTAAGGCTAGCGGGAGGCCCCCGGGAAAACATTCAGTACTTC
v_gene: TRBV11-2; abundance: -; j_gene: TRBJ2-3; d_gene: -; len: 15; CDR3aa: CASSLARVIPDTQYF; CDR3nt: TGTGCCAGCAGCTTAGCCAGGGTAATACCAGATACGCAGTATTTT
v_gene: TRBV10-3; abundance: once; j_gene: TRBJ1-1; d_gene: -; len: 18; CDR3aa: CAIMHQRGQLGARTEAFF; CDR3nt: TGTGCCATCATGCACCAGAGAGGACAGCTTGGGGCGCGCACTGAAGCTTTCTTT
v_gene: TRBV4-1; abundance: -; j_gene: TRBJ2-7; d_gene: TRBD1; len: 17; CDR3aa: CASSPDLDRGSSYEQYF; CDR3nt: TGCGCCAGCAGCCCCGACCTGGACAGGGGAAGCTCCTACGAGCAGTACTTC
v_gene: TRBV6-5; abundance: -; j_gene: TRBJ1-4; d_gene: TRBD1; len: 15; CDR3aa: CASSTGTGKSEKLFF; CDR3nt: TGTGCCAGCAGTACCGGGACAGGGAAGAGTGAAAAACTGTTTTTT
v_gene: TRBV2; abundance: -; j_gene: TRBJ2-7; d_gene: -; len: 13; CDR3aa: CASSEYRDYEQYF; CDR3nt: TGTGCCAGCAGTGAATACAGGGACTACGAGCAGTACTTC
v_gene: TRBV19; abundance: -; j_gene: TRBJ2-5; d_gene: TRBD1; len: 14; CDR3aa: CASSPTGGVETQYF; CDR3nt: TGTGCCAGTAGTCCAACAGGGGGTGTTGAGACCCAGTACTTC
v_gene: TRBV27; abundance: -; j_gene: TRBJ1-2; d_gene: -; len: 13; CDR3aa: CASSLTLGQGYTF; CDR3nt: TGTGCCAGCAGTTTAACCTTGGGCCAGGGCTACACCTTC
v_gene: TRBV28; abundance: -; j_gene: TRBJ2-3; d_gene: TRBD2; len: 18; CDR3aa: CASSSSGTSGRRADTQYF; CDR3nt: TGTGCCAGCAGTAGCTCCGGGACTAGCGGGAGAAGGGCAGATACGCAGTATTTT
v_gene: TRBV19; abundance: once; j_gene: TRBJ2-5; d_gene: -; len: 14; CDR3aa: CASSMAGHQETQYF; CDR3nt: TGTGCCAGTAGTATGGCAGGGCACCAAGAGACCCAGTACTTC
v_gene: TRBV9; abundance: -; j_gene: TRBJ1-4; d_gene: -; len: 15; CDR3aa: CASSVNGESNEKLFF; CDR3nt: TGTGCCAGCAGCGTAAACGGGGAATCTAATGAAAAACTGTTTTTT
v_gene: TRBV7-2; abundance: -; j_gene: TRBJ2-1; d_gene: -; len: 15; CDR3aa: CASSLVLLPGRGQFF; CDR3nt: TGTGCCAGCAGCTTAGTCCTCCTCCCGGGCCGGGGGCAGTTCTTC
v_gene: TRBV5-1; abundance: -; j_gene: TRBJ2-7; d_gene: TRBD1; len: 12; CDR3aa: CASSTDRGEQYF; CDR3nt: TGCGCCAGCAGCACAGACAGGGGTGAGCAGTACTTC
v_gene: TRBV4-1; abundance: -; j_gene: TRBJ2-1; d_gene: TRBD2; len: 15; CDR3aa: CASSLRSGTKIEQFF; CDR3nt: TGCGCCAGCAGCCTTCGTTCCGGGACTAAGATTGAGCAGTTCTTC
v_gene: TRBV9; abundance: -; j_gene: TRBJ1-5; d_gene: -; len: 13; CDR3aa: CASSDPGDQPQHF; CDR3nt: TGTGCCAGCAGCGATCCAGGGGATCAGCCCCAGCATTTT
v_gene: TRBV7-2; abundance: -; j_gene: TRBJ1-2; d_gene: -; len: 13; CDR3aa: CASSLVREWGYTF; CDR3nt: TGTGCCAGCAGCTTAGTCCGGGAATGGGGCTACACCTTC
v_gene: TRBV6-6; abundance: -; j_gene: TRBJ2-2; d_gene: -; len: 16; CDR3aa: CASSYSGLIGSGELFF; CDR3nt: TGTGCCAGCAGTTACTCGGGCCTAATTGGGTCCGGGGAGCTGTTTTTT
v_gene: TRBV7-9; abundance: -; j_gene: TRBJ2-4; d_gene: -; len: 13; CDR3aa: CASSQDYLNIQYF; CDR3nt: TGTGCCAGCAGCCAAGACTACCTCAACATTCAGTACTTC
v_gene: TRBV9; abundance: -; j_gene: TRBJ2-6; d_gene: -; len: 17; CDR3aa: CASSFQDRVSGANVLTF; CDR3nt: TGTGCCAGCAGCTTCCAGGACAGAGTGTCTGGGGCCAACGTCCTGACTTTC
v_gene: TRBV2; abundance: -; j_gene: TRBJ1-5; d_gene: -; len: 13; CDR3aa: CASKGDSNQPQHF; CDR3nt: TGTGCCAGCAAGGGGGATAGCAATCAGCCCCAGCATTTT
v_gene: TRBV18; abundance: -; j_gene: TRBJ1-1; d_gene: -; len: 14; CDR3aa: CASSPRDSSPEAFF; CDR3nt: TGTGCCAGCTCACCACGGGACTCTTCCCCTGAAGCTTTCTTT
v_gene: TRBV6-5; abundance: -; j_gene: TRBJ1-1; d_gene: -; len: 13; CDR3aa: CATQGDLNTEAFF; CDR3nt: TGTGCCACGCAAGGAGATCTGAACACTGAAGCTTTCTTT
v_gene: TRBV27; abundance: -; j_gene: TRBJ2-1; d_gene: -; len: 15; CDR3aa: CASSFRGALGNEQFF; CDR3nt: TGTGCCAGCAGTTTTCGGGGGGCATTGGGCAATGAGCAGTTCTTC
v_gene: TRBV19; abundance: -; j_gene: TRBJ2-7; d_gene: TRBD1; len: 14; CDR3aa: CASRGTGGSGEQYF; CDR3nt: TGTGCCAGTAGAGGGACAGGGGGTTCTGGCGAGCAGTACTTC
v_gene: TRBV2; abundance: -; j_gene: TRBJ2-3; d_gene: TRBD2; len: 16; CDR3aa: CASSSLGGGHTDTQYF; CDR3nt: TGTGCCAGCAGCTCTTTGGGGGGAGGGCATACAGATACGCAGTATTTT
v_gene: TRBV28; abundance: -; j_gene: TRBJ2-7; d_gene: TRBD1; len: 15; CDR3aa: CASRRDRGNSYEQYF; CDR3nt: TGTGCCAGCAGACGCGACAGGGGGAACTCCTACGAGCAGTACTTC
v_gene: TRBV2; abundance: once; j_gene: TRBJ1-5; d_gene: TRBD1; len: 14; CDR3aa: CASSQTGANQPQHF; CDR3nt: TGTGCCAGCAGCCAAACAGGGGCCAATCAGCCCCAGCATTTT
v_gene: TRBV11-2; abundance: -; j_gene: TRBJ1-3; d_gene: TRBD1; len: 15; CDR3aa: CASSLQGASGNTIYF; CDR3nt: TGTGCCAGCAGCCTCCAGGGGGCTAGTGGAAACACCATATATTTT
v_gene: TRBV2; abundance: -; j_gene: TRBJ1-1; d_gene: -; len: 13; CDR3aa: CASSDTGNTEAFF; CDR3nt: TGTGCCAGCAGTGATACGGGGAACACTGAAGCTTTCTTT